One sample yielded the 9 T cell receptor beta chains listed below, sequenced in a study of blood T cells in healthy people across ages. It was with a sample-barcoded 5' primer and a J-beta primer mix that a second PCR of roughly 7 to 12 cycles was run. TCRdb independently ran MiXCR on the 5' RACE reads; one entry per CDR3 protein. The table includes around 990,000 distinct CDR3 sequences, roughly two fifths detected once. Source material: blood. Source of these receptors: a man younger than 35 in good health.

This clonotype came up many times. The chain has TRBV25-1 and TRBJ1-2; D not certain. The V end was cut by 7 bases, the J end by 4 bases, with 13 bases between. The CDR3 spans 13 residues. Germline V CDR1 and CDR2: MGHDK, SYGVNS. CDR3 residues: CASNTSPGYGYTF. The CDR3 coding sequence is TGTGCCAGCAATACTTCGCCCGGCTATGGCTACACCTTC.

This clonotype was observed a few times. The genes are TRBV10-3 and TRBJ2-5; 12 bases are a match to TRBD2. The CDR3 sequence is 16 residues long. CDR1 ENHRY and CDR2 SYGVKD come from the germline V gene. The ends lost 3 bases at V and 1 base at J; junction bases unmatched: 3. The CDR3 DNA sequence: TGTGCCATCAGTGATCTAGCGGGGGGGAGCCAAGAGACCCAGTACTTC. It codes for CAISDLAGGSQETQYF.

A remark on this clonotype: The junction shows a germline mismatch at one end, possibly a read error. V and J are TRBV12-3 or TRBV12-4 and TRBJ1-2, with 9 bases lining up with TRBD1. This CDR3 has 19 residues. The CDR3 DNA reads as TGTGCCAGCAGTTCCCTAAGTTGGGACAGGGAAACCTCGTCCTATGGCTACATCTTC. Translated: CASSSLSWDRETSSYGYIF.

This clonotype was recorded a few times. This chain uses TRBV6-2 or TRBV6-3 with TRBJ2-3; D call uncertain. CDR1 is MNHEY and CDR2 is SVGEGT in the germline V gene. The V end lost 2 bases, the J end lost 2 bases, and 5 bases lay between the germline ends. This CDR3 has 13 amino acids. This CDR3 is CASSYRTTDTQYF. In DNA form, the CDR3 reads TGTGCCAGCAGTTACAGGACCACAGATACGCAGTATTTT.

This clonotype came up many times. Here the CDR3 reads CASSFRGNYGYTF. CDR3 nucleotides: TGTGCCAGCAGTTTTCGGGGCAACTATGGCTACACCTTC. The chain is built from TRBV12-3 or TRBV12-4 and TRBJ1-2; D is possibly TRBD1 (5 bases). The CDR3 is 13 residues long. Trimming removed 3 bases at V and 2 bases at J, with 7 bases between.

The chain is built from TRBV14 and TRBJ1-1; no clear D gene. The germline gives CDR1 SGHDN, CDR2 FVKESK. There are 19 residues in the CDR3. Trimming removed 0 bases at V and 3 bases at J, with 23 bases between. The CDR3, as DNA: TGTGCCAGCAGCCAAGACCTGGGAGGGTACGTGATCAAGGACACTGAAGCTTTCTTT. Translation gives CASSQDLGGYVIKDTEAFF.

As for this clonotype: At one end the junction does not follow the germline gene, possibly because of a read error. J is TRBJ2-6 and V is TRBV12-3 or TRBV12-4, with D possibly being TRBD1 (5 bases). This CDR3 is 15 amino acids long. The CDR3 nucleotides read TGTGCCAGCAGCTCGCGTACTTCTGGGGCCACCGTCCTGACTTTC. This translates into CASSSRTSGATVLTF.

This clonotype was recorded at least ten times. The chain employs TRBV2 and TRBJ1-2, with TRBD1 identical over 7 bases. The CDR3 has 14 residues. The V segment lost 3 bases and the J segment 4 bases; nucleotides outside the gene matches: 5. Germline loops: CDR1 SNHLY, CDR2 FYNNEI. The DNA of the CDR3 is TGTGCCAGCAGTGATACCGGGACAGTCTATGGCTACACCTTC. Protein: CASSDTGTVYGYTF.

CDR3: CASSQELTSSVYNEQYF. In nucleotides, the CDR3 is TGCGCCAGCAGCCAAGAGCTAACTAGCAGCGTCTACAATGAGCAGTACTTC. The chain carries TRBV4-3 and TRBJ2-1, with a weak D call TRBD2 (6 bases). The J call could be wrong; TRBJ2-7 is a better fit for the DNA end. The CDR3 consists of 17 residues. Germline V gene data show CDR1 as LGHNA and CDR2 as YSLEER.